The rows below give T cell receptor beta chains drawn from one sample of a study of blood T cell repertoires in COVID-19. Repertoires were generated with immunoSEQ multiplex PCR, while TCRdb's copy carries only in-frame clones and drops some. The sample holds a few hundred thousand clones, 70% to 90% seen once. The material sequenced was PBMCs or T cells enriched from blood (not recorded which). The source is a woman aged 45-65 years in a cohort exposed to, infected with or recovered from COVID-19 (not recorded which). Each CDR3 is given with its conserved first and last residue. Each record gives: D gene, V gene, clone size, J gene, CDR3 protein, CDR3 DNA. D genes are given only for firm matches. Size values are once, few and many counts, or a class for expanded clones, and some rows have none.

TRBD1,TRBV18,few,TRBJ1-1,CASSPETGFTEAFF,TGTGCCAGCTCACCCGAGACAGGGTTCACTGAAGCTTTCTTT
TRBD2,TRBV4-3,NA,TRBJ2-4,CASSPKATSDGNIQYF,TGCGCCAGCAGCCCCAAAGCAACTAGCGATGGAAACATTCAGTACTTC
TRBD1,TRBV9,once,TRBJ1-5,CASSRTDREDQPQHF,TGTGCCAGCAGCCGGACAGACAGGGAAGATCAGCCCCAGCATTTT
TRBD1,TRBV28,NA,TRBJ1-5,CASSFSVRATAGDSFYQPQHF,TGTGCCAGCAGTTTTTCGGTGAGAGCCACCGCTGGGGACAGCTTCTATCAGCCCCAGCATTTT
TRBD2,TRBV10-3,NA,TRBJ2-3,CAARGLAKSTDTQYF,TGTGCCGCAAGGGGACTAGCGAAAAGCACAGATACGCAGTATTTT
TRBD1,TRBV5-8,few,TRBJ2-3,CASSLRVAGGKDTQYF,TGTGCCAGCAGCTTGAGGGTTGCAGGGGGCAAAGATACGCAGTATTTT
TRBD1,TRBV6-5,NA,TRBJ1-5,CASSGQGGNQPQHF,TGTGCCAGCAGCGGACAGGGTGGGAATCAGCCCCAGCATTTT
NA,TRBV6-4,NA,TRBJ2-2,CASSDSMGEGYTGELFF,TGTGCCAGCAGTGACTCGATGGGAGAGGGATACACCGGGGAGCTGTTTTTT
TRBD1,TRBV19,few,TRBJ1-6,CASSDRGVRSPLHF,TGTGCCAGTAGTGACAGGGGAGTACGCTCACCCCTCCACTTT
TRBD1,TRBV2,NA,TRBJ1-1,CASTRQGPAEAFF,TGTGCCAGTACCCGACAGGGCCCGGCTGAAGCTTTCTTT
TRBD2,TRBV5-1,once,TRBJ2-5,CATAVSPAGVKETQYF,TGCGCCACCGCAGTGTCTCCAGCGGGGGTTAAAGAGACCCAGTACTTC
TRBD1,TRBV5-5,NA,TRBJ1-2,CASSFRDRGPYGYTF,TGTGCCAGCAGCTTTCGGGACAGGGGGCCCTATGGCTACACCTTC
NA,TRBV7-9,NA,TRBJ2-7,CASSLALLEQYF,TGTGCCAGCAGCTTAGCCCTCCTCGAGCAGTACTTC
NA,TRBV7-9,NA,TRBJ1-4,CASSLGEPGDEKLFF,TGTGCCAGCAGCTTAGGGGAGCCCGGCGACGAAAAACTGTTTTTT
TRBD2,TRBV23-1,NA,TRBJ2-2,CASSLPGFCGGPATGELFF,TGCGCCAGCAGTCTCCCAGGCTTTTGCGGGGGACCCGCCACCGGGGAGCTGTTTTTT
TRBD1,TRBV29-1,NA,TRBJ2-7,CSVGPPGQDYEQYF,TGCAGCGTTGGTCCACCGGGACAGGACTACGAGCAGTACTTC
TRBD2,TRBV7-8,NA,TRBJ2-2,CASSTLAGGLSGELFF,TGTGCCAGCAGCACGTTAGCGGGGGGGCTCTCCGGGGAGCTGTTTTTT
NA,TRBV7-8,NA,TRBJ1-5,CASSLESNQPQHF,TGTGCCAGCAGCTTAGAATCTAATCAGCCCCAGCATTTT
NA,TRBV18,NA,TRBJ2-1,CASSHWGIGTMNEQFF,TGTGCCAGCTCACACTGGGGGATCGGGACAATGAATGAGCAGTTCTTC
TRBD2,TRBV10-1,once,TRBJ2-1,CASPGLTLAGDIVEQFF,TGCGCCAGCCCCGGGTTAACGCTAGCGGGGGATATCGTGGAGCAGTTCTTC
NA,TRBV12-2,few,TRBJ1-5,CASRPLSNQPQHF,TGTGCAAGTCGCCCCCTTAGCAATCAGCCCCAGCATTTT
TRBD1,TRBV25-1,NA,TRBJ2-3,CASSDSDRARAGDTQYF,TGTGCCAGCAGTGATTCCGACAGGGCGAGGGCCGGAGATACGCAGTATTTT
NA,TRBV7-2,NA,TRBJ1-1,CASSPRDTEAFF,TGTGCCAGCAGCCCCCGGGACACTGAAGCTTTCTTT
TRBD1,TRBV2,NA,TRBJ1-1,CATRTGMNTEAFF,TGTGCCACCCGGACAGGCATGAACACTGAAGCTTTCTTT
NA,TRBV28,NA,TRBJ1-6,CAAVGRHSPLHF,TGTGCTGCGGTAGGGAGGCATTCACCCCTCCACTTT
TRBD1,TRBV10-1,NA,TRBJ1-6,CASSGRGQFTLHF,TGCGCCAGCAGTGGAAGGGGGCAGTTCACCCTCCACTTT
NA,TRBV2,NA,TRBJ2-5,CASSPGSKETQYF,TGTGCCAGCAGCCCCGGGAGTAAGGAGACCCAGTACTTC
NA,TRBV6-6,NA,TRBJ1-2,CASSYSKGNYGYTF,TGTGCCAGCAGTTACTCGAAGGGGAACTATGGCTACACCTTC
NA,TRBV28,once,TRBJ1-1,CASTSGVIEAFF,TGTGCCAGCACCTCAGGGGTTATTGAAGCTTTCTTT